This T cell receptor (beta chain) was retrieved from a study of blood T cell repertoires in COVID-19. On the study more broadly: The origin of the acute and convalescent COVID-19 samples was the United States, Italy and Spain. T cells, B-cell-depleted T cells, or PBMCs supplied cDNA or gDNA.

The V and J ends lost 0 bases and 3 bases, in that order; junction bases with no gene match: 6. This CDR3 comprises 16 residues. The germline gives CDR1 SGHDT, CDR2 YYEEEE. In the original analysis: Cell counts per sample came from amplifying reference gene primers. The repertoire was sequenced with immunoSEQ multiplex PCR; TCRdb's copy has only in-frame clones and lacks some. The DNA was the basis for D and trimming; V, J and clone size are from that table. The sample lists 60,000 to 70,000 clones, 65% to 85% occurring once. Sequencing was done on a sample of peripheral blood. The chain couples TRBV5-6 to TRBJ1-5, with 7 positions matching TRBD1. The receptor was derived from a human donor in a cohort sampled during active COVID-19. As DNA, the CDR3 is TGTGCCAGCAGCTTGGCCGGGGACAGCGCCAATCAGCCCCAGCATTTT. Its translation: CASSLAGDSANQPQHF.